This passage covers 26 T cell receptor beta chains from one sample sequenced in a study of control samples from healthy donors and cancer patients. Sequencing used immunoSEQ multiplex PCR; TCRdb keeps in-frame clones, though not all of them. The sample yields 150,000 to 200,000 clones, roughly 95% seen once. Specimen: blood. The receptor source for this set is a young woman in good health.

The chain carries TRBV7-2 and TRBJ1-5; tentatively, D is TRBD1 (6 bases). The CDR3 totals 16 residues. V shed 4 bases and J shed 3 bases, with 16 bases lying between them. CDR1 SGHTA and CDR2 FQGNSA come from the germline V gene. The CDR3 protein is CASSSWGTLNNQPQHF. The CDR3 bases are TGTGCCAGCAGCTCGTGGGGGACACTTAACAATCAGCCCCAGCATTTT.

This sequence joins TRBV10-3 and TRBJ1-1; the D is unclear. The CDR3 spans 13 residues. Trimming cost V 4 bases and J 0 bases, with 6 bases left between them. CDR1 is ENHRY and CDR2 is SYGVKD in the germline V gene. Here the CDR3 reads CAISVQVNTEAFF. The DNA for the CDR3 is TGTGCCATCAGTGTGCAAGTGAACACTGAAGCTTTCTTT.

DNA for the CDR3: TGTGCCAGTAGTTTCCCCAGTACAGGGGGCATCGCCGGGGAGCTGTTTTTT. Encoded protein: CASSFPSTGGIAGELFF. The chain joins TRBV19 to TRBJ2-2; 9 bases are shared with TRBD1. V lost 5 bases, J lost 6 bases, and 13 bases stayed unmatched. The CDR3 spans 17 residues. Germline-derived CDR1 and CDR2 are LNHDA and SQIVND (reference sequence).

This chain links TRBV5-6 with TRBJ2-7; D gene unclear. CDR3 size: 12 residues. Germline loops: CDR1 SGHDT, CDR2 YYEEEE. Trimming pared 1 base from V and 3 bases from J, leaving 5 bases between. The CDR3 reads CASSLSRYEQYF. CDR3 coding DNA: TGTGCCAGCAGCTTGTCCCGCTACGAGCAGTACTTC.

This clone was found once. The chain joins TRBV9 to TRBJ1-1; D not resolved. The CDR3 loop spans 14 amino acids. Germline loops: CDR1 SGDLS, CDR2 YYNGEE. The V end lost 0 bases, the J end lost 3 bases, and 9 bases lay between the germline ends. The CDR3 DNA follows: TGTGCCAGCAGCGTAGCACGGAAAGACACTGAAGCTTTCTTT. Translating gives CASSVARKDTEAFF.

This clone has a handful of counts. The chain joins TRBV11-2 to TRBJ2-2; the D is unclear. Germline V CDR1 and CDR2: SGHAT, FQNNGV. This CDR3 has 13 residues. Between the trimmed V and J ends, which lost 5 bases and 5 bases, there was a span of 9 bases. The CDR3 is CASSRISTGELFF. For the CDR3, the DNA is TGTGCCAGCAGCCGTATCAGTACCGGGGAGCTGTTTTTT.

This chain connects TRBV18 to TRBJ2-7; D ambiguous. Germline loops: CDR1 KGHSH, CDR2 LQKENI. V lost 3 bases and J lost 5, with 8 bases in between. CDR3 length: 12 amino acids. The CDR3 here is CASSPNSDEQYF. CDR3 coding DNA: TGTGCCAGCTCACCCAATTCAGACGAGCAGTACTTC.

This clone was detected only once. The DNA for the CDR3 is TGTGCCAGCAGTGCCGAGAGACTAGTTTCCGATCGCACAGATACGCAGTATTTT. As protein: CASSAERLVSDRTDTQYF. The chain links TRBV6-1 to TRBJ2-3; TRBD2 is a possible D gene (6 bases). The germline V gene encodes CDR1 MNHNS and CDR2 SASEGT. The CDR3 spans 18 residues. The V end was cut by 4 bases, the J end by 1 base, with 21 bases between.

The chain links TRBV7-2 to TRBJ1-1; D perhaps matches TRBD1 (5 bases). V was trimmed by 1 base and J by 4 bases, leaving 13 bases between them. This CDR3 spans 15 amino acids. CDR1 is SGHTA, CDR2 FQGNSA, per germline. CDR3 amino acids: CASSLDPGTATEAFF. In DNA form, the CDR3 reads TGTGCCAGCAGCTTAGATCCAGGGACGGCCACTGAAGCTTTCTTT.

The chain recombines TRBV27 with TRBJ1-6; 9 nucleotides align to TRBD1. Germline CDR1 reads MNHEY; CDR2 reads SMNVEV (reference sequence). The CDR3 runs to 14 residues. Trimming removed 4 bases from V and 11 bases from J; junction bases left unmatched: 6. CDR3 bases: TGTGCCAGCAGTTGGACAGGGGCAAGTCCACCCCTCCACTTT. Its protein product is CASSWTGASPPLHF.

V and J are TRBV28 and TRBJ1-1; D is ambiguous. Between the trimmed V and J ends, which lost 4 bases and 1 base, there was a span of 7 bases. The CDR3 is 13 amino acids. In germline, CDR1 is MDHEN, CDR2 SYDVKM. The CDR3 reads CASSWRRNTEAFF. CDR3 in DNA: TGTGCCAGCAGTTGGAGGAGGAACACTGAAGCTTTCTTT. The entire variable domain, with the rest obtained from reference TRBV28 and TRBJ1-1, is as follows: DVKVTQSSRYLVKRTGEKVFLECVQDMDHENMFWYRQDPGLGLRLIYFSYDVKMKEKGDIPEGYSVSREKKERFSLILESASTNQTSMYLCASSWRRNTEAFFGQGTRLTVV.

The chain uses TRBV6-5 and TRBJ2-7; D is uncertain. Trimming cost V 7 bases and J 2 bases, with 12 bases left between them. The germline V gene encodes CDR1 MNHEY and CDR2 SVGAGI. The CDR3 is 13 amino acids. Written as DNA, the CDR3 is TGTGCCAGCAAGGATGGGCTGGCCTACGAGCAGTACTTC. This gives the protein CASKDGLAYEQYF.

J is TRBJ1-6 and V is TRBV6-5; no clear D gene. The CDR3 is 15 residues long. Germline V gene data show CDR1 as MNHEY and CDR2 as SVGAGI. The V end lost 0 bases, the J end lost 7 bases, and 10 bases lay between the germline ends. This CDR3 is CASSYSRLGNSPLHF. CDR3 in DNA: TGTGCCAGCAGTTACTCTCGGCTAGGAAATTCACCCCTCCACTTT.

The chain employs TRBV11-1 and TRBJ2-7; TRBD2 matches 8 bases. The CDR3 contains 15 residues. V shed 4 bases and J 5 bases; nucleotides not matched to a gene: 10. Per the germline V gene, CDR1 is SGHAT and CDR2 is FQDESV (reference sequence). CDR3: CASSWIAGLGHEQYF. CDR3 nucleotide sequence: TGTGCCAGCAGCTGGATAGCGGGGTTGGGGCACGAGCAGTACTTC.

The gene calls are TRBV18 and TRBJ1-3, with no clear D. V was shortened by 3 bases and J by 0 bases, with 9 bases between the two germline ends. The CDR3 sequence is 15 residues long. CDR1 is KGHSH and CDR2 is LQKENI in the germline V gene. The CDR3 coding sequence is TGTGCCAGCTCACCGCCCGTGCACTCTGGAAACACCATATATTTT. Its protein product is CASSPPVHSGNTIYF.

The V gene is TRBV7-9, the J gene TRBJ2-7, with a tentative D call TRBD2 (6 bases). The V gene lost 3 bases and the J gene lost 4 bases, with 16 bases spanning the gap. Per germline, CDR1 SEHNR and CDR2 FQNEAQ (reference sequence). CDR3 length: 15 amino acids. The CDR3 here is CASSFGSSNKYEQYF. The CDR3 DNA reads as TGTGCCAGCAGCTTCGGGAGCAGCAATAAGTACGAGCAGTACTTC.

The chain combines TRBV18 with TRBJ1-2, with 11 bases aligning to TRBD1. This CDR3 has 15 residues. Looked up from germline, CDR1 is KGHSH and CDR2 is LQKENI. V was clipped by 3 bases and J by 6 bases; unmatched bases: 6. CDR3 in amino acids: CASSPQGQGGDGYTF. The CDR3 coding sequence is TGTGCCAGCTCACCCCAGGGACAGGGGGGAGATGGCTACACCTTC.

The chain employs TRBV24-1 and TRBJ2-1; TRBD1 agrees at 7 bases. With 7 bases clipped from V and 3 bases from J, the junction kept 8 bases outside the gene matches. The CDR3 has 15 amino acids. Germline loops: CDR1 KGHDR, CDR2 SFDVKD. This CDR3 reads CATRAGTELYNEQFF. The CDR3, as DNA: TGTGCCACCAGAGCCGGGACAGAACTCTACAATGAGCAGTTCTTC.

The V call is TRBV11-2, the J call TRBJ2-1; 8 bases are shared with TRBD2. With V trimmed by 8 bases and J by 7 bases, 10 bases remained unmatched. The CDR3 is 14 amino acids. Germline assignment: CDR1 SGHAT and CDR2 FQNNGV. CDR3 amino acids: CASLRGTSGNEQFF. CDR3 bases: TGTGCCAGCCTCCGGGGCACTAGCGGAAATGAGCAGTTCTTC.

As to this clone: Other DNA sequences in the same sample also yield this CDR3. This chain joins TRBV28 and TRBJ1-5; 9 bases fit TRBD1. The CDR3 consists of 14 residues. Germline loops: CDR1 MDHEN, CDR2 SYDVKM. V shed 2 bases and J 6 bases; nucleotides not matched to a gene: 2. CDR3 region: CASSLGQGSQPQHF. The CDR3 nucleotides are TGTGCCAGCAGTTTAGGACAGGGGAGTCAGCCCCAGCATTTT. The variable domain in full, completed from reference TRBV28 and TRBJ1-5, reads DVKVTQSSRYLVKRTGEKVFLECVQDMDHENMFWYRQDPGLGLRLIYFSYDVKMKEKGDIPEGYSVSREKKERFSLILESASTNQTSMYLCASSLGQGSQPQHFGDGTRLSIL.

The chain carries TRBV28 and TRBJ2-2; D is perhaps TRBD2 (6 bases). CDR1 is MDHEN, CDR2 SYDVKM, per germline. The CDR3 extends over 14 amino acids. The V gene lost 11 bases and the J gene lost 0 bases, with 13 bases spanning the gap. In DNA, the CDR3 is TGTGCCGTTCGAGCGGGTACGAACACCGGGGAGCTGTTTTTT. Translating gives CAVRAGTNTGELFF.

The genes are TRBV15 and TRBJ2-2; D may match TRBD1 or TRBD2 (6 bases each). The CDR3 consists of 16 residues. Trimming left V 5 bases short and J 6 bases short, with 19 bases between. The V gene's germline CDR1 is LNHNV and CDR2 YYDKDF (reference sequence). CDR3 residues: CATSGTFAGDAGELFF. For the CDR3, the DNA is TGTGCCACCAGCGGGACTTTCGCAGGGGATGCCGGGGAGCTGTTTTTT. The whole variable domain, remainder taken from reference TRBV15 and TRBJ2-2, is DAMVIQNPRYQVTQFGKPVTLSCSQTLNHNVMYWYQQKSSQAPKLLFHYYDKDFNNEADTPDNFQSRRPNTSFCFLDIRSPGLGDTAMYLCATSGTFAGDAGELFFGEGSRLTVL.

V gene TRBV5-1 combines with J gene TRBJ1-6; 8 nucleotides align to TRBD1. V shed 4 bases and J 9 bases; nucleotides not matched to a gene: 3. CDR3 size: 13 residues. Looked up from germline, CDR1 is SGHRS and CDR2 is YFSETQ. As DNA, the CDR3 is TGCGCCAGCAGCCGGACAGGGTCTTCACCCCTCCACTTT. This translates into CASSRTGSSPLHF.

The V call is TRBV5-4, the J call TRBJ1-2, with D possibly matching TRBD1 (5 bases). Looked up from germline, CDR1 is SGHNT and CDR2 is YYREEE (reference sequence). Trimming took off 4 bases at V and 8 bases at J, with 18 bases between the two ends. The CDR3 consists of 14 residues. The CDR3 coding sequence is TGTGCCAGCAGCACCAGGGACCTGGTAGGGGGCTACACCTTC. Translating gives CASSTRDLVGGYTF. The full variable domain, completed using reference TRBV5-4 and TRBJ1-2, is ETGVTQSPTHLIKTRGQQVTLRCSSQSGHNTVSWYQQALGQGPQFIFQYYREEENGRGNFPPRFSGLQFPNYSSELNVNALELDDSALYLCASSTRDLVGGYTFGSGTRLTVV.

CDR3 loop: CASTREYRVSEKLFF. DNA for the CDR3: TGTGCCAGTACGCGAGAATACAGAGTGAGTGAAAAACTGTTTTTT. This chain uses TRBV19 with TRBJ1-4; D remains ambiguous. Per germline, CDR1 LNHDA and CDR2 SQIVND (reference sequence). V gave up 7 bases and J gave up 7 bases, with 19 bases separating them. The CDR3 has 15 amino acids. The full variable domain, its missing parts supplied by reference TRBV19 and TRBJ1-4, is DGGITQSPKYLFRKEGQNVTLSCEQNLNHDAMYWYRQDPGQGLRLIYYSQIVNDFQKGDIAEGYSVSREKKESFPLTVTSAQKNPTAFYLCASTREYRVSEKLFFGSGTQLSVL.

This chain links TRBV6-6 with TRBJ2-5; D call uncertain. CDR3 length: 14 amino acids. Germline lookup yields CDR1 MNHNY and CDR2 SVGAGI (reference sequence). Trimming took off 2 bases at V and 4 bases at J, with 11 bases between the two ends. The CDR3 sequence is CASSYQGSSETQYF. In DNA form, the CDR3 reads TGTGCCAGCAGTTACCAAGGTAGCTCAGAGACCCAGTACTTC.